Listed here are 20 T cell receptor beta chains from one sample, sequenced in a study of T cell responses to AZD1222 COVID-19 vaccine. Assay: immunoSEQ multiplex PCR; the TCRdb copy retains only in-frame clones and omits some. This table holds about 110,000 clones, around 87% found once. Here the sequenced sample was peripheral blood, taken on day 0 of AZD1222 vaccination. The source of these receptors is an adult in good health.

V and J are TRBV28 and TRBJ1-5, with TRBD1 matching over 7 bases. This CDR3 spans 15 amino acids. Per germline, CDR1 MDHEN and CDR2 SYDVKM. The V gene end was trimmed by 4 bases and the J gene end by 5 bases; junction bases not matched to a gene: 8. The CDR3 loop reads CASSSIDRDYQPQHF. CDR3 nucleotides: TGTGCCAGCAGTTCCATCGACAGGGACTATCAGCCCCAGCATTTT.

This sequence joins TRBV5-4 and TRBJ1-2; D remains unclear. The germline V and J ends were trimmed by 0 bases and 5 bases, with 14 bases remaining between them. Germline V gene data show CDR1 as SGHNT and CDR2 as YYREEE (reference sequence). This CDR3 is 15 amino acids long. CDR3 in DNA: TGTGCCAGCAGCTTGGGGGAGATCGGATCATATGGCTACACCTTC. Protein: CASSLGEIGSYGYTF.

The chain links TRBV5-1 to TRBJ1-4; D possibly corresponds to TRBD1 (5 bases). The CDR3 extends over 13 amino acids. Germline CDR1 is SGHRS and CDR2 is YFSETQ. V was trimmed by 1 base and J by 7 bases, leaving 8 bases between them. The CDR3 protein is CASSLQGSEKLFF. The CDR3 DNA sequence: TGCGCCAGCAGCTTGCAGGGAAGTGAAAAACTGTTTTTT. The whole variable domain, remainder taken from reference TRBV5-1 and TRBJ1-4, is KAGVTQTPRYLIKTRGQQVTLSCSPISGHRSVSWYQQTPGQGLQFLFEYFSETQRNKGNFPGRFSGRQFSNSRSEMNVSTLELGDSALYLCASSLQGSEKLFFGSGTQLSVL.

This clone is deemed medium-sized. The chain has TRBV3-1 (or the pseudogene TRBV3-2) and TRBJ2-7; D call uncertain. There are 15 residues in the CDR3. V lost 1 base to trimming and J lost 4 bases, with 14 bases between them. From germline, CDR1 is LGHDT and CDR2 YNNKEL (reference sequence). The CDR3 region has the DNA TGTGCCAGCAGCCAAGGCAGTGCCCCCTCGTACGAGCAGTACTTC. It yields the protein CASSQGSAPSYEQYF.

This chain joins TRBV30 and TRBJ2-1, with unresolved D. Germline values: CDR1 GTSNPN, CDR2 SVGIG (reference sequence). The CDR3 contains 11 residues. Between the trimmed V and J ends, which lost 1 base and 10 bases, there was a span of 8 bases. CDR3 sequence reads: CAWSGSDEQFF. The CDR3 coding sequence is TGTGCCTGGAGTGGGTCAGACGAGCAGTTCTTC.

The CDR3 region is CASRQSDRSATTF. CDR3 bases: TGTGCCAGCAGACAGTCGGACAGGTCGGCTACAACCTTC. This chain joins TRBV6-5 and TRBJ1-2; 7 nucleotides agree with TRBD1. This CDR3 contains 13 residues. The ends lost 6 bases at V and 14 bases at J; junction bases unmatched: 15. Germline V CDR1 and CDR2: MNHEY, SVGAGI.

This clone has only one observation. The chain couples TRBV18 to TRBJ2-1; D gene ambiguous. With 1 base removed from V and 5 bases from J, the gap between germline ends came to 12 bases. This CDR3 comprises 15 residues. Germline V gene sequence: CDR1 KGHSH, CDR2 LQKENI. CDR3 in amino acids: CASSPQRVGNNEQFF. DNA of the CDR3: TGTGCCAGCTCACCACAAAGGGTGGGGAACAATGAGCAGTTCTTC.

This chain connects TRBV11-2 to TRBJ2-2, with a possible D match to TRBD2 (6 bases). V lost 2 bases, J lost 4 bases, and 14 bases lay in between. Germline CDR1 SGHAT, CDR2 FQNNGV. The CDR3 is 16 amino acids. The CDR3 is CASSLLIRRGTGELFF. In DNA, the CDR3 is TGTGCCAGCAGCTTATTGATTCGGCGGGGCACCGGGGAGCTGTTTTTT. The variable domain in full, with the rest retrieved from reference TRBV11-2 and TRBJ2-2, is EAGVAQSPRYKIIEKRQSVAFWCNPISGHATLYWYQQILGQGPKLLIQFQNNGVVDDSQLPKDRFSAERLKGVDSTLKIQPAKLEDSAVYLCASSLLIRRGTGELFFGEGSRLTVL.

This sequence joins TRBV12-3 or TRBV12-4 and TRBJ1-4; D call uncertain. The CDR3 sequence is 13 residues long. Trimming removed 6 bases at V and 7 bases at J, with 12 bases between. The CDR3 region has the DNA TGTGCCAGCAGCCCCGGGAGAGGTGAAAAACTGTTTTTT. It specifies CASSPGRGEKLFF.

The rearrangement links TRBV5-8 to TRBJ2-1; 11 positions agree with TRBD2. V dropped 5 bases and J dropped 8; count of bases not matched to a gene: 9. There are 15 residues in the CDR3. CDR1 is SGHTS and CDR2 is YDEGEE in the germline V gene. The CDR3: CASRIAGGPVDEQFF. DNA of the CDR3: TGTGCCAGCAGAATAGCGGGAGGGCCGGTCGATGAGCAGTTCTTC. The whole variable domain, remainder taken from reference TRBV5-8 and TRBJ2-1, is EAGVTQSPTHLIKTRGQQATLRCSPISGHTSVYWYQQALGLGLQFLLWYDEGEERNRGNFPPRFSGRQFPNYSSELNVNALELEDSALYLCASRIAGGPVDEQFFGPGTRLTVL.

The chain couples TRBV7-7 to TRBJ2-3; perhaps TRBD2 as D (6 bases). CDR3 length equals 16 residues. CDR1 SSHAT and CDR2 FNYEAQ come from the germline V gene (reference sequence). Trimming cost V 1 base and J 0 bases, with 11 bases left between them. The CDR3 coding sequence is TGTGCCAGCAGCTTAGGGGGACTGTCTAGCACAGATACGCAGTATTTT. Translated, it gives CASSLGGLSSTDTQYF.

This clone was observed once. The rearrangement uses TRBV6-1 and TRBJ1-2, with D maybe TRBD1 (6 bases). Germline CDR1 and CDR2: MNHNS and SASEGT. CDR3 length: 14 amino acids. V was cut by 2 bases and J by 4 bases, with 11 bases left in between. The CDR3 reads CASSESGDPYGYTF. Written as DNA, the CDR3 is TGTGCCAGCAGTGAATCAGGGGATCCCTATGGCTACACCTTC.

The CDR3 DNA reads TGTGCCAGCAGCTTACAGGGGGACAGGGAGGACTACGAGCAGTACTTC. This sequence encodes CASSLQGDREDYEQYF. The V and J genes are TRBV7-9 and TRBJ2-7, with TRBD1 matching 9 bases. Germline V CDR1 and CDR2: SEHNR, FQNEAQ (reference sequence). The CDR3 runs to 16 residues. Trimming cost V 2 bases and J 3 bases; bases outside gene matches: 8.

The CDR3 region has the DNA TGTGCCAGCAGCCAACCCTTGGGACTAGCGGGAGGCTCTAGCTCCTACGAGCAGTACTTC. It encodes CASSQPLGLAGGSSSYEQYF. The gene calls are TRBV3-1 (or the pseudogene TRBV3-2) and TRBJ2-7, with TRBD2 identical over 15 bases. The trim removed 2 bases at V and 0 bases at J, leaving 11 bases unmatched. In germline, CDR1 is LGHDT, CDR2 YNNKEL (reference sequence). The CDR3 consists of 20 residues.

The V call is TRBV4-3, the J call TRBJ2-5; 7 nucleotides match TRBD1. V trimming: 4 bases; J trimming: 4 bases; junction bases outside the gene matches: 12. This CDR3 has 16 residues. Germline-derived CDR1 and CDR2 are LGHNA and YSLEER. The CDR3 DNA reads TGCGCCAGCAGCCGCAAAGGGGTATCAGGGGGAGAGACCCAGTACTTC. The encoded protein is CASSRKGVSGGETQYF.

The rearrangement links TRBV7-2 to TRBJ2-7, with 10 positions matching TRBD2. Germline V gene lookup returns CDR1 SGHTA and CDR2 FQGNSA. The CDR3 is made up of 15 amino acids. Losses at the gene ends were 5 bases for V and 5 bases for J; bases not matched to a gene: 9. CDR3 coding DNA: TGTGCCAGCAGCCCCGGGACTAGCGTTCGGGACGAGCAGTACTTC. Encoded protein: CASSPGTSVRDEQYF.

The chain employs TRBV24-1 and TRBJ2-3; D is ambiguous. Germline V gene sequence: CDR1 KGHDR, CDR2 SFDVKD. CDR3 length equals 14 residues. The V and J ends lost 6 bases and 1 base respectively, with 10 bases between them. The CDR3 protein is CATSFGSGTDTQYF. The CDR3 bases are TGTGCCACCAGTTTCGGATCCGGCACAGATACGCAGTATTTT.

The chain combines TRBV14 with TRBJ1-2; the D gene is possibly TRBD1 (6 bases). Germline-derived CDR1 and CDR2 are SGHDN and FVKESK. V lost 0 bases to trimming and J lost 1 base, with 12 bases between them. The CDR3 extends over 16 amino acids. The CDR3 is CASSQDRGGLNYGYTF. CDR3 nucleotide sequence: TGTGCCAGCAGCCAAGATCGGGGGGGGCTTAACTATGGCTACACCTTC.

The chain joins TRBV29-1 to TRBJ2-1; TRBD2 matches at 11 bases. CDR3 length equals 18 residues. Per the germline V gene, CDR1 is SQVTM and CDR2 is ANQGSEA. V shed 3 bases and J 8 bases; nucleotides not matched to a gene: 18. CDR3 sequence: CSVELGLAGGVGPDEQFF. The CDR3 coding sequence is TGCAGCGTTGAGTTAGGGCTAGCGGGAGGTGTTGGTCCCGATGAGCAGTTCTTC.

This chain uses TRBV19 with TRBJ2-5, with TRBD2 matching over 13 bases. Germline V gives CDR1 LNHDA, CDR2 SQIVND (reference sequence). The CDR3 is 18 amino acids. Trimming removed 0 bases from V and 4 bases from J; junction bases left unmatched: 8. The DNA of the CDR3 is TGTGCCAGTAGTATAGATACTAGCGGGGGGGCCTACAGAGAGACCCAGTACTTC. Translating gives CASSIDTSGGAYRETQYF.